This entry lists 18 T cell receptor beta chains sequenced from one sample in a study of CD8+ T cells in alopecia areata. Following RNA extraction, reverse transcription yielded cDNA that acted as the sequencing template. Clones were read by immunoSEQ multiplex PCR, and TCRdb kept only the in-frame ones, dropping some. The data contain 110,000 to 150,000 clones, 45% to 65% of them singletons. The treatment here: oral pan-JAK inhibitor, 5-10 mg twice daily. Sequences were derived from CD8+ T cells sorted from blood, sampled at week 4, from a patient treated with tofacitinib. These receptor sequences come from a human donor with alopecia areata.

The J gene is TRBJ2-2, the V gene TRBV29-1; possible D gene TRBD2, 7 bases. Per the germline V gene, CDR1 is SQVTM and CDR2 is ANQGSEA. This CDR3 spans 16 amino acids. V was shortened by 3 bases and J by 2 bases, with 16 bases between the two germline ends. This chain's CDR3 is CSVDPRRGGNTGELFF. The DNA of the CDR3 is TGCAGCGTTGACCCGAGGAGGGGGGGCAACACCGGGGAGCTGTTTTTT.

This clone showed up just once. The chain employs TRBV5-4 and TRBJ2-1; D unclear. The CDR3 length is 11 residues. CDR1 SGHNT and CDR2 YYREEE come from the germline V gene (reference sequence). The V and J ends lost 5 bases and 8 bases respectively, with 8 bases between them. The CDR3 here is CASRQVDEQFF. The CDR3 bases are TGTGCCAGCAGGCAAGTGGATGAGCAGTTCTTC.

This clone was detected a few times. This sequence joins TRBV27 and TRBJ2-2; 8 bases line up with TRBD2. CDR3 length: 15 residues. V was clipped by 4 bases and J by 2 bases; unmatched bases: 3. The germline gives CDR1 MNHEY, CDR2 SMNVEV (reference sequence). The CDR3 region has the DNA TGTGCCAGCAGTTCAATAGCGGGAAACACCGGGGAGCTGTTTTTT. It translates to CASSSIAGNTGELFF.

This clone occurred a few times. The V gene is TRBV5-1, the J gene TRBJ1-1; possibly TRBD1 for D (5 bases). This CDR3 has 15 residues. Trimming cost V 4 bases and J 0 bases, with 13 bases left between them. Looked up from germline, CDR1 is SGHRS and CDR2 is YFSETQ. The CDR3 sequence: CASSQDRELNTEAFF. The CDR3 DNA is TGCGCCAGCAGCCAAGACAGAGAGTTGAACACTGAAGCTTTCTTT.

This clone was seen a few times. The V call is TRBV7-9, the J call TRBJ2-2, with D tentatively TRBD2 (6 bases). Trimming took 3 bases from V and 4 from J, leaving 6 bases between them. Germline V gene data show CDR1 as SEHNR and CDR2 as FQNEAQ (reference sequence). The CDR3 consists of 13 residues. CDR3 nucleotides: TGTGCCAGCAGCTTCGGGAGCACCGGGGAGCTGTTTTTT. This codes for CASSFGSTGELFF.

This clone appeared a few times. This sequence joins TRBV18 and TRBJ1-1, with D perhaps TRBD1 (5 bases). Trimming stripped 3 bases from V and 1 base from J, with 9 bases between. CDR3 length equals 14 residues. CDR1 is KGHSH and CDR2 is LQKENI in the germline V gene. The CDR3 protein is CASSPPDTNTEAFF. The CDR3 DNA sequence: TGTGCCAGCTCACCTCCGGACACGAACACTGAAGCTTTCTTT.

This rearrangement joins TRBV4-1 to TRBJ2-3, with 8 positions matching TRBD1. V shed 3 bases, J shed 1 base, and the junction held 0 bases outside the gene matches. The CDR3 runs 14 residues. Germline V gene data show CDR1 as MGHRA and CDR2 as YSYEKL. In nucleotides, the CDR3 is TGCGCCAGCAGCCAGGACAGGGGCACAGATACGCAGTATTTT. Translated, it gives CASSQDRGTDTQYF.

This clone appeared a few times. CDR3 residues: CASSQDRGWSNSPLHF. CDR3 bases: TGTGCCAGCAGCCAAGATCGCGGTTGGAGCAATTCACCCCTCCACTTT. The genes are TRBV14 and TRBJ1-6; D is unresolved. Germline assignment: CDR1 SGHDN and CDR2 FVKESK. V lost 0 bases, J lost 7 bases, and 13 bases lay in between. The CDR3 covers 16 residues.

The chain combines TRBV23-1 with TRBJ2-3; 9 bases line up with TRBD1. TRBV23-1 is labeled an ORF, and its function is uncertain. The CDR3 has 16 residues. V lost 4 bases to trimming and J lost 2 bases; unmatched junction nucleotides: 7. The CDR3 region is CASSLDRGGYTDTQYF. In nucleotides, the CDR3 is TGCGCCAGCAGTCTAGACAGGGGGGGATACACAGATACGCAGTATTTT.

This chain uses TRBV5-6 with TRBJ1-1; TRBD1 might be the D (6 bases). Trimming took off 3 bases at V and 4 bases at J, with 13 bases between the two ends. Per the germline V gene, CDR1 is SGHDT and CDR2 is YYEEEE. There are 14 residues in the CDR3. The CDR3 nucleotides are TGTGCCAGCAGCTCGGACAGCTTAACCACTGAAGCTTTCTTT. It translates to CASSSDSLTTEAFF.

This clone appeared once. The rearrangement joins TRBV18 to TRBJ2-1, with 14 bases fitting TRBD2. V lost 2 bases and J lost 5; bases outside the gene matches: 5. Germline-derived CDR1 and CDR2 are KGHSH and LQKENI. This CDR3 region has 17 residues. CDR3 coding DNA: TGTGCCAGCTCACCAACCCCGGGACTAGCGGGAGACAATGAGCAGTTCTTC. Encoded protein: CASSPTPGLAGDNEQFF.

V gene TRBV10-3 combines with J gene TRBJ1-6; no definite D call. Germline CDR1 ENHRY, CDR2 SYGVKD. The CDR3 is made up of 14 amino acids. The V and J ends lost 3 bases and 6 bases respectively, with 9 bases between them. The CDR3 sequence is CAISEEGANSPLHF. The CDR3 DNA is TGTGCCATCAGTGAAGAGGGTGCTAATTCACCCCTCCACTTT.

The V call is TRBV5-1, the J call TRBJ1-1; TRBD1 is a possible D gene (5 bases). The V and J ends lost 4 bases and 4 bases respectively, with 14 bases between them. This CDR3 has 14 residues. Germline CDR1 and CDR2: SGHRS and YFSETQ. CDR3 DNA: TGCGCCAGCAGCGCCGGGACTAGAAGCACTGAAGCTTTCTTT. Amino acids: CASSAGTRSTEAFF.

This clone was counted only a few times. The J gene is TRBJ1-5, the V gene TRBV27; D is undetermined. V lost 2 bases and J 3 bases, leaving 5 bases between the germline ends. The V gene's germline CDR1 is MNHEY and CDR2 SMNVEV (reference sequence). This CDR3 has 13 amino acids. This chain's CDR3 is CASSLLVNQPQHF. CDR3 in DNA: TGTGCCAGCAGTTTACTGGTCAATCAGCCCCAGCATTTT.

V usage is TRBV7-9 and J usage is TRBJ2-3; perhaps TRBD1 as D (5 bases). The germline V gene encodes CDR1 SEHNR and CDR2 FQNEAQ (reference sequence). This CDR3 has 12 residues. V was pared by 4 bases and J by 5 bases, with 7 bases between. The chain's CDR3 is CASSSQGDTQYF. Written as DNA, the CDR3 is TGTGCCAGCAGCTCCCAGGGAGATACGCAGTATTTT.

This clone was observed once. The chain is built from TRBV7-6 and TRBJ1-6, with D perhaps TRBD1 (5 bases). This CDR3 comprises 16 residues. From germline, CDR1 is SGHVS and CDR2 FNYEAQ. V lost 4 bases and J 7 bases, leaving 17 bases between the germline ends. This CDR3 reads CASSYRDPRGNSPLHF. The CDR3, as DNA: TGTGCCAGCAGCTATAGGGACCCTAGGGGAAATTCACCCCTCCACTTT.

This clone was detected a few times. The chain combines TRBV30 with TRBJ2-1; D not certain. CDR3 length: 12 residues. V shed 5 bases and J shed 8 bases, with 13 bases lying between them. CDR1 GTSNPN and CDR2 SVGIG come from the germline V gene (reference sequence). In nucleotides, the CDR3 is TGTGCCTGGTGGGATACGGTCCATGAGCAGTTCTTC. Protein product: CAWWDTVHEQFF. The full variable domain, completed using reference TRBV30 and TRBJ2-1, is SQTIHQWPATLVQPVGSPLSLECTVEGTSNPNLYWYRQAAGRGLQLLFYSVGIGQISSEVPQNLSASRPQDRQFILSSKKLLLSDSGFYLCAWWDTVHEQFFGPGTRLTVL.

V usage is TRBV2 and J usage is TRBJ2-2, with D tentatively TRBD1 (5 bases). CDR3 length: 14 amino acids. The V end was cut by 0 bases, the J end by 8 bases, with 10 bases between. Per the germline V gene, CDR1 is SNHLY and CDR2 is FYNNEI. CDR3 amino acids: CASSEARVDGELFF. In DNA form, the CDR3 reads TGTGCCAGCAGTGAAGCCAGGGTCGATGGGGAGCTGTTTTTT.